This T cell receptor (beta chain) was retrieved from a study of molecular identifiers for immune sequencing clone quantification. TCRdb reprocessed the PCR reads with MiXCR, giving one entry per CDR3 protein. The sample consists of some 680,000 distinct CDR3 sequences, about 25% of them appearing once. The CDR3 is 15 amino acids. Unmatched junction bases numbered 10, after V lost 4 bases and J lost 5 bases. From germline, CDR1 is DFQATT and CDR2 SNEGSKA (reference sequence). Naive CD8 T cells were sorted as CD8+CD4-CCR7+CD45RA+. The chain is built from TRBV20-1 and TRBJ1-2; TRBD1 agrees at 10 bases. Material for sequencing was naive CD8+ T cells from blood, with Jurkat cell RNA spiked in. The subset: FACS-sorted CD8+CD4-CCR7+CD45RA+ naive T cells. The receptor was derived from a human donor in good health. Some libraries in this study had Jurkat cell RNA spiked in. CDR3: CSAKDQTGGGYGYTF. The CDR3 DNA reads TGCAGTGCTAAGGACCAGACAGGGGGCGGGTATGGCTACACCTTC.